One and the same sample provided the 13 T cell receptor beta chains below, sequenced in a study of cytomegalovirus exposure and HLA in healthy donors. With 60 Vbeta and 13 Jbeta primers, the PCR was carried out. The data were produced by immunoSEQ multiplex PCR, yet TCRdb's version contains in-frame clones alone and is incomplete. Counted here are about 67,000 clones, 65% to 70% occurring once; the ten biggest clones make up more than 2%. Material for sequencing was PBMCs. The receptors come from a woman aged 25-40 years in good health and CMV-seronegative.

The J gene is TRBJ1-2, the V gene TRBV6-4, with 8 nucleotides matching TRBD1. Germline V gene sequence: CDR1 MRHNA, CDR2 SNTAGT. V dropped 5 bases and J dropped 5; count of bases not matched to a gene: 4. This CDR3 region has 13 residues. The CDR3 here is CASSTGTGYGYTF. The CDR3 DNA reads as TGTGCCAGCAGTACCGGGACAGGTTATGGCTACACCTTC.

This clone was seen only a few times. V gene TRBV4-2 combines with J gene TRBJ1-1; D remains ambiguous. V dropped 1 base and J dropped 6 bases, with 9 bases sitting between them. The CDR3 length is 13 residues. The germline CDR1 and CDR2 sequences are LGHNA and YNFKEQ. This CDR3 reads CASSQAGGAEAFF. The DNA of the CDR3 is TGTGCCAGCAGCCAAGCTGGCGGCGCTGAAGCTTTCTTT.

This clone showed up just a few times. The chain links TRBV30 to TRBJ2-4; possible D gene TRBD2, 5 bases. Germline CDR1 GTSNPN, CDR2 SVGIG (reference sequence). The CDR3 is made up of 13 amino acids. V gave up 0 bases and J gave up 9 bases, with 12 bases separating them. CDR3 sequence (DNA): TGTGCCTGGAGTGTTAGCGAAGGAGGCATTCAGTACTTC. Protein sequence: CAWSVSEGGIQYF.

A few counts support this clone. V usage is TRBV18 and J usage is TRBJ1-2; D ambiguous. The V end was cut by 2 bases, the J end by 8 bases, with 15 bases between. Per the germline V gene, CDR1 is KGHSH and CDR2 is LQKENI. The CDR3 runs to 14 residues. The CDR3 loop is CASSPADTEGGYTF. The CDR3 DNA follows: TGTGCCAGCTCACCAGCCGACACGGAGGGCGGCTACACCTTC.

The chain recombines TRBV14 with TRBJ1-2; TRBD1 matches at 8 bases. V was pared by 2 bases and J by 2 bases, with 7 bases of the junction left unmatched. The CDR3 consists of 16 residues. Germline assignment: CDR1 SGHDN and CDR2 FVKESK. The CDR3 protein is CASSQWAGGANYGYTF. CDR3 sequence (DNA): TGTGCCAGCAGCCAATGGGCAGGGGGCGCGAACTATGGCTACACCTTC.

The sample holds a few counts of this clone. The chain joins TRBV2 to TRBJ1-1, with D possibly TRBD1 on 6 matching bases. The CDR3 consists of 16 residues. The germline gives CDR1 SNHLY, CDR2 FYNNEI. Trimming pared 2 bases from V and 1 base from J, leaving 14 bases between. CDR3 sequence reads: CASSEYVDRKNTEAFF. CDR3 bases: TGTGCCAGCAGTGAATACGTAGACAGGAAGAACACTGAAGCTTTCTTT.

This rearrangement joins TRBV19 to TRBJ1-5; perhaps TRBD1 as D (6 bases). CDR1 LNHDA and CDR2 SQIVND come from the germline V gene (reference sequence). With 6 bases removed from V and 6 bases from J, the gap between germline ends came to 12 bases. The CDR3 spans 13 residues. Written as DNA, the CDR3 is TGTGCCAGTAGCCCGGGGGGCGGTCAGCCCCAGCATTTT. This translates into CASSPGGGQPQHF.

The table lists this clone with a few counts. The genes are TRBV6-1 and TRBJ1-2; 7 bases are a match to TRBD1. Germline CDR1 and CDR2: MNHNS and SASEGT. The CDR3 contains 13 residues. CDR3 bases: TGTGGGGCAGGGGGAGAAGCTAACTATGGCTACACCTTC. This translates into CGAGGEANYGYTF.

The chain couples TRBV4-1 to TRBJ1-4; D is undetermined. The CDR3 spans 15 residues. The germline V gene encodes CDR1 MGHRA and CDR2 YSYEKL. Trimming cost V 5 bases and J 5 bases, with 15 bases left between them. CDR3 sequence reads: CASSAPGVYNEKLFF. The CDR3 nucleotides are TGCGCCAGCAGCGCCCCCGGGGTCTACAATGAAAAACTGTTTTTT.

This chain connects TRBV7-9 to TRBJ1-1; D possibly corresponds to TRBD1 (6 bases). The CDR3 spans 14 residues. Germline assignment: CDR1 SEHNR and CDR2 FQNEAQ (reference sequence). The V and J ends lost 5 bases and 1 base respectively, with 11 bases between them. CDR3 coding DNA: TGTGCCAGCAGCCCCCCGGACAGGAACACTGAAGCTTTCTTT. This codes for CASSPPDRNTEAFF.

V gene TRBV7-9 combines with J gene TRBJ1-4; the D gene is possibly TRBD1 (5 bases). Germline V lookup: CDR1 SEHNR, CDR2 FQNEAQ (reference sequence). The CDR3 sequence is 16 residues long. The V end was cut by 7 bases, the J end by 3 bases, with 18 bases between. The CDR3 coding sequence is TGTGCCAGCAACAAAGGAGGGGATAGAGCTAATGAAAAACTGTTTTTT. Amino acid sequence: CASNKGGDRANEKLFF.

The genes are TRBV6-5 and TRBJ1-1; TRBD1 is a possible D gene (5 bases). CDR1 is MNHEY, CDR2 SVGAGI, per germline. The CDR3 length is 12 residues. Between the trimmed V and J ends, which lost 6 bases and 11 bases, there was a span of 16 bases. CDR3 region: CASSLGGGKAFF. The CDR3 DNA is TGTGCCAGCAGCCTTGGGGGGGGTAAGGCTTTCTTT.

The V and J genes are TRBV7-2 and TRBJ2-7; weak D call: TRBD1 (6 bases). Germline-derived CDR1 and CDR2 are SGHTA and FQGNSA. The length of the CDR3 is 14 residues. With 2 bases removed from V and 4 bases from J, the gap between germline ends came to 12 bases. The CDR3 DNA follows: TGTGCCAGCAGCTTATGGACAGCCGCATACGAGCAGTACTTC. It translates to CASSLWTAAYEQYF.